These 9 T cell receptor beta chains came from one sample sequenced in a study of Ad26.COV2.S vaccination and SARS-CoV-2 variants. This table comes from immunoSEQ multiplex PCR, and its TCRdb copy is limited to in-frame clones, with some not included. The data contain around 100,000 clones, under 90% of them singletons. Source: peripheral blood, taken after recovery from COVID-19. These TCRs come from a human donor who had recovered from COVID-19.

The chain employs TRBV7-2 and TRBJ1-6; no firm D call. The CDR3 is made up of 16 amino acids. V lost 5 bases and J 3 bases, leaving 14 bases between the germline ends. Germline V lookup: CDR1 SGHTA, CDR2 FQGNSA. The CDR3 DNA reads TGTGCCAGCAGCCCTCGTGGAGAGATCTATAATTCACCCCTCCACTTT. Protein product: CASSPRGEIYNSPLHF.

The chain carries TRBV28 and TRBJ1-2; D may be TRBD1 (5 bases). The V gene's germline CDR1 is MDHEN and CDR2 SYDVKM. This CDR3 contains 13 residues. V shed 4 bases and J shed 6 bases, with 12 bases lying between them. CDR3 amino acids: CASSSGAGDGYTF. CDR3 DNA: TGTGCCAGCAGTTCCGGGGCCGGGGATGGCTACACCTTC.

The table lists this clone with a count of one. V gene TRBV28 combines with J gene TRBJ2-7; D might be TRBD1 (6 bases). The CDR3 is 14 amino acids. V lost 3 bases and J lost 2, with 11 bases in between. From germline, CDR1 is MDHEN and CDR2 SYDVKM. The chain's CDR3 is CASSLPGQTYEQYF. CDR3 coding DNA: TGTGCCAGCAGTTTGCCCGGACAGACCTACGAGCAGTACTTC.

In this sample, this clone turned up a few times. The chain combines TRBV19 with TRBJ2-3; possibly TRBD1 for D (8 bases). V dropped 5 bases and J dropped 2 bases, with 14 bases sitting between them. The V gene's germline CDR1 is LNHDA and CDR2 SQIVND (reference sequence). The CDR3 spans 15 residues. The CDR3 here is CASSYRGGDTDTQYF. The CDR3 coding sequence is TGTGCCAGTAGTTACAGGGGGGGAGACACAGATACGCAGTATTTT.

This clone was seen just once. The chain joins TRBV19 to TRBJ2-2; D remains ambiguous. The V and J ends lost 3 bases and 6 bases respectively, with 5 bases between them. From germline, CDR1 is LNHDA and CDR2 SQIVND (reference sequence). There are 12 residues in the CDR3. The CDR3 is CASSMPPGELFF. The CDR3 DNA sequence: TGTGCCAGTAGTATGCCCCCCGGGGAGCTGTTTTTT.

The CDR3 loop is CASSYEGTEQFF. The CDR3 nucleotides read TGTGCCAGCAGTTACGAGGGTACTGAGCAGTTCTTC. This chain uses TRBV6-5 with TRBJ2-1; D is perhaps TRBD2 (5 bases). This CDR3 has 12 residues. The germline CDR1 and CDR2 sequences are MNHEY and SVGAGI. V was clipped by 2 bases and J by 9 bases, with 8 bases between them.

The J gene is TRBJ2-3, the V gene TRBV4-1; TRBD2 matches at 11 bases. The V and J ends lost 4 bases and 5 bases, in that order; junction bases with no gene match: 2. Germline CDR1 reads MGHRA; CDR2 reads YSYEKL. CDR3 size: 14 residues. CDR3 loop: CASSRGLAGDTQYF. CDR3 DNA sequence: TGCGCCAGCAGCCGAGGACTAGCGGGAGATACGCAGTATTTT.

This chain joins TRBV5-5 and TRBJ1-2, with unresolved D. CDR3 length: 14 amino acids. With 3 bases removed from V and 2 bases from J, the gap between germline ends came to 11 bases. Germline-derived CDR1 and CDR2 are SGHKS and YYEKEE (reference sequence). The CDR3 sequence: CASSSRWGNYGYTF. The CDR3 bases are TGTGCCAGCAGCTCGAGATGGGGAAACTATGGCTACACCTTC.

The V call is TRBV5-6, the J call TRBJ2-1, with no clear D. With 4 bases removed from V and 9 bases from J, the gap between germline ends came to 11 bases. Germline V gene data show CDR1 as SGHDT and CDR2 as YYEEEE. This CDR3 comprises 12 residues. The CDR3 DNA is TGTGCCAGCAGCGTGCAAGCGCGTGAGCAGTTCTTC. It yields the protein CASSVQAREQFF. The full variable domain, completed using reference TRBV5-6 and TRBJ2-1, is DAGVTQSPTHLIKTRGQQVTLRCSPKSGHDTVSWYQQALGQGPQFIFQYYEEEERQRGNFPDRFSGHQFPNYSSELNVNALLLGDSALYLCASSVQAREQFFGPGTRLTVL.